This TCR beta chain stems from a study of blood T cells in healthy people across ages. Findings and caveats of the study: Underestimates were what the diversity estimates from one million T cells were considered to be.

Primed by a sample-barcoded 5' primer and a J-beta primer mix, a second PCR proceeded for 7 to 11 cycles. Every single cDNA molecule received a tag from a template-switch adaptor with 12 random nucleotides. TCRdb re-called the 5' RACE reads with MiXCR, one entry per CDR3 protein. The top ten hold about 30% of the sample, which has about 280,000 distinct CDR3 sequences, 25% to 30% seen once. From germline, CDR1 is LGHNA and CDR2 YSLEER. The CDR3 has 17 amino acids. Deletions cut 0 bases from V and 6 bases from J, with 15 bases between. The authors extracted at least 5 micrograms of total RNA per sample. This clonotype was recorded many times. The target antigen is unknown.

This TCR was sampled from a woman between 65 and 79 years old in good health. This rearrangement joins TRBV4-3 to TRBJ1-6; D is perhaps TRBD1 (5 bases). What was sequenced was blood. The CDR3 spells CASSQEPEPGSNSPLHF. CDR3 nucleotides: TGCGCCAGCAGCCAAGAACCCGAGCCAGGGAGTAATTCACCCCTCCACTTT.